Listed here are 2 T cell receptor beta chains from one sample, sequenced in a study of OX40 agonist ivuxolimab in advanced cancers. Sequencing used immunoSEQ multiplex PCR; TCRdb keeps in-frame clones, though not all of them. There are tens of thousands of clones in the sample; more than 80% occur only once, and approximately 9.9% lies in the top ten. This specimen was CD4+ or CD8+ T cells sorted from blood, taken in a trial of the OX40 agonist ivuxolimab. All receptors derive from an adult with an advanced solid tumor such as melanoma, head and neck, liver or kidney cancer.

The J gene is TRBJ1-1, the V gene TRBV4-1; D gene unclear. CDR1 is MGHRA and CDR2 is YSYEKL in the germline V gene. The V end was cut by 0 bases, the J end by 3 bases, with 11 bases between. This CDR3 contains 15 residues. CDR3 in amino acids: CASSQERGVDTEAFF. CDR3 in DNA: TGCGCCAGCAGCCAAGAGAGAGGCGTGGACACTGAAGCTTTCTTT.

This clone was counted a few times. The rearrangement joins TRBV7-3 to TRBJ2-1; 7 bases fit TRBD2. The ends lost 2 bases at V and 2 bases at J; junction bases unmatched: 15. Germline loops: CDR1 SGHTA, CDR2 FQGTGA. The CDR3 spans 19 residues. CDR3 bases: TGTGCCAGCAGCTTAGAGACCAGGGTTGGGAGGGCCGCCTACAATGAGCAGTTCTTC. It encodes CASSLETRVGRAAYNEQFF.